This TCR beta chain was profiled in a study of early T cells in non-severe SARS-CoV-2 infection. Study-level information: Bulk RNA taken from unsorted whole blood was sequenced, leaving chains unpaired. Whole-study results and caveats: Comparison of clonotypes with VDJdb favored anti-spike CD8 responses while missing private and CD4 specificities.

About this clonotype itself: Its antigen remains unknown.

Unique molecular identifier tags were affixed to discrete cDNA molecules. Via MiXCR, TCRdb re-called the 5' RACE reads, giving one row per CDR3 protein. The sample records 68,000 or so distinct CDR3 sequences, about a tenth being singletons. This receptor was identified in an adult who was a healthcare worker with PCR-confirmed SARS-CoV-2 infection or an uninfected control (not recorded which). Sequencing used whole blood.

The CDR3 region has the DNA TGCAGTGTTCACGGACAGGGCGTAGATACGCAGTATTTT. Amino acid sequence: CSVHGQGVDTQYF. The chain links TRBV20-1 to TRBJ2-3; 8 bases match TRBD1. Germline trimming cut 7 bases from V and 5 bases from J; bases unmatched to any gene: 8. CDR1 is DFQATT and CDR2 is SNEGSKA in the germline V gene (reference sequence). The CDR3 is made up of 13 amino acids.